These T cell receptor beta chains were read from a single sample in a study of shared clonotypes between healthy human individuals. Using immunoSEQ multiplex PCR, the repertoire was profiled, and TCRdb retains in-frame clones only, with some absent. The repertoire holds some 580,000 clones, with roughly 98% as singletons. Sequencing was done on a sample of naive CD8+ T cells sorted from blood. The receptors derive from a young man in good health. The CDR3 runs from the conserved cysteine through the conserved F or W. The D gene is left open where the match is weak. Clone size, where shown, is once, few, many, or a class for clones that have expanded.

J: TRBJ1-1; V: TRBV30; D: -; size: -; CDR3: CAWSRWGNTEAFF; DNA: TGTGCCTGGAGTCGGTGGGGGAACACTGAAGCTTTCTTT
J: TRBJ2-1; V: TRBV29-1; D: TRBD2; size: once; CDR3: CSVDLTPSGRSSYNEQFF; DNA: TGCAGCGTTGACCTTACCCCTAGCGGGCGAAGCTCCTACAATGAGCAGTTCTTC
J: TRBJ2-1; V: TRBV9; D: -; size: -; CDR3: CASGAKNEQFF; DNA: TGTGCCAGCGGGGCAAAAAATGAGCAGTTCTTC
J: TRBJ2-7; V: TRBV5-1; D: TRBD1; size: -; CDR3: CASSLVPGQGYEQYF; DNA: TGCGCCAGCAGCTTGGTGCCGGGACAGGGCTACGAGCAGTACTTC
J: TRBJ2-7; V: TRBV4-1; D: TRBD2; size: -; CDR3: CASSDRGGSYEQYF; DNA: TGCGCCAGCAGCGACCGCGGGGGCTCCTACGAGCAGTACTTC
J: TRBJ1-4; V: TRBV7-6; D: TRBD1; size: -; CDR3: CASSEWDRGEKLFF; DNA: TGTGCCAGCAGCGAATGGGACAGGGGCGAAAAACTGTTTTTT
J: TRBJ2-5; V: TRBV14; D: TRBD2; size: -; CDR3: CASSQEKREEETQYF; DNA: TGTGCCAGCAGCCAAGAAAAGCGGGAGGAAGAGACCCAGTACTTC
J: TRBJ2-7; V: TRBV7-2; D: -; size: -; CDR3: CASSPSGYEQYF; DNA: TGTGCCAGCAGCCCCTCGGGCTACGAGCAGTACTTC
J: TRBJ2-1; V: TRBV29-1; D: -; size: -; CDR3: CSVDWGYNEQFF; DNA: TGCAGCGTTGATTGGGGCTACAATGAGCAGTTCTTC
J: TRBJ2-7; V: TRBV18; D: TRBD1; size: -; CDR3: CASSRPGQGVYEQYF; DNA: TGTGCCAGCTCACGGCCGGGACAGGGAGTCTACGAGCAGTACTTC
J: TRBJ2-5; V: TRBV7-8; D: TRBD1; size: -; CDR3: CASIGDRGRETQYF; DNA: TGTGCCAGCATTGGGGACAGGGGGCGAGAGACCCAGTACTTC
J: TRBJ2-1; V: TRBV28; D: -; size: few; CDR3: CASSLNEQFF; DNA: TGTGCCAGCAGTTTGAATGAGCAGTTCTTC
J: TRBJ2-1; V: TRBV6-5; D: -; size: -; CDR3: CASSYGNNEQFF; DNA: TGTGCCAGCAGTTACGGCAACAATGAGCAGTTCTTC
J: TRBJ2-7; V: TRBV9; D: -; size: -; CDR3: CASSVGGDGSSYEQYF; DNA: TGTGCCAGCAGCGTAGGGGGGGACGGTAGCTCCTACGAGCAGTACTTC
J: TRBJ2-1; V: TRBV7-9; D: -; size: -; CDR3: CASSLETRVNEQFF; DNA: TGTGCCAGCAGCTTGGAGACTAGAGTCAATGAGCAGTTCTTC
J: TRBJ2-5; V: TRBV5-6; D: TRBD2; size: -; CDR3: CASSFAVAGGIGTQYF; DNA: TGTGCCAGCAGCTTCGCTGTAGCGGGAGGTATTGGGACCCAGTACTTC
J: TRBJ2-3; V: TRBV7-9; D: -; size: -; CDR3: CASSLAPDTQYF; DNA: TGTGCCAGCAGCTTAGCACCAGATACGCAGTATTTT
J: TRBJ2-3; V: TRBV9; D: -; size: -; CDR3: CASSEEGLGTDTQYF; DNA: TGTGCCAGCAGCGAGGAGGGGTTAGGCACAGATACGCAGTATTTT
J: TRBJ1-5; V: TRBV15; D: -; size: -; CDR3: CATSRDTPGQPQHF; DNA: TGTGCCACCAGCAGAGATACCCCCGGGCAGCCCCAGCATTTT
J: TRBJ2-5; V: TRBV2; D: -; size: -; CDR3: CASIRGRTRTQYF; DNA: TGTGCCAGCATTAGGGGACGGACTCGGACCCAGTACTTC
J: TRBJ2-1; V: TRBV5-1; D: TRBD2; size: -; CDR3: CASSLVGLAGADEQFF; DNA: TGCGCCAGCAGCTTGGTTGGGCTAGCGGGAGCAGATGAGCAGTTCTTC
J: TRBJ2-1; V: TRBV9; D: TRBD1; size: -; CDR3: CASSVEGQDLNEQFF; DNA: TGTGCCAGCAGCGTAGAGGGACAGGATCTCAATGAGCAGTTCTTC
J: TRBJ2-2; V: TRBV10-2; D: -; size: -; CDR3: CASRVLDTGELFF; DNA: TGCGCCAGCAGGGTACTTGACACCGGGGAGCTGTTTTTT
J: TRBJ1-3; V: TRBV2; D: -; size: -; CDR3: CASSEDQGAGNTIYF; DNA: TGTGCCAGCAGTGAAGATCAGGGCGCTGGAAACACCATATATTTT
J: TRBJ2-1; V: TRBV27; D: -; size: -; CDR3: CASTPGSSVNEQFF; DNA: TGTGCCAGTACTCCGGGGAGTTCGGTCAATGAGCAGTTCTTC
J: TRBJ1-1; V: TRBV12-2; D: -; size: -; CDR3: CASRPEQGADTEAFF; DNA: TGTGCAAGTCGCCCTGAGCAGGGGGCGGACACTGAAGCTTTCTTT
J: TRBJ2-7; V: TRBV7-6; D: -; size: once; CDR3: CASSLGGVNGRYEQYF; DNA: TGTGCCAGCAGCTTAGGGGGTGTGAATGGCCGTTACGAGCAGTACTTC
J: TRBJ2-7; V: TRBV4-1; D: TRBD2; size: -; CDR3: CASSQRSGLAVDEQYF; DNA: TGCGCCAGCAGCCAAAGATCCGGACTAGCGGTTGACGAGCAGTACTTC
J: TRBJ2-7; V: TRBV7-2; D: -; size: -; CDR3: CASSSPAYEQYF; DNA: TGTGCCAGCAGCTCCCCGGCCTACGAGCAGTACTTC
J: TRBJ2-1; V: TRBV11-2; D: -; size: -; CDR3: CASSPWEPYNEQFF; DNA: TGTGCCAGCAGCCCCTGGGAACCCTACAATGAGCAGTTCTTC
J: TRBJ2-1; V: TRBV28; D: -; size: -; CDR3: CASSNILREQFF; DNA: TGTGCCAGCAGCAACATACTCAGGGAGCAGTTCTTC
J: TRBJ2-7; V: TRBV29-1; D: TRBD2; size: -; CDR3: CSVRGLAANNKREQYF; DNA: TGCAGCGTTCGCGGACTAGCCGCAAACAATAAGCGCGAGCAGTACTTC
J: TRBJ2-5; V: TRBV11-2; D: -; size: once; CDR3: CASSLGVGFQETQYF; DNA: TGTGCCAGCAGCTTAGGGGTGGGGTTCCAAGAGACCCAGTACTTC
J: TRBJ1-1; V: TRBV4-1; D: -; size: -; CDR3: CASSLDAWGTEAFF; DNA: TGCGCCAGCAGCCTCGACGCTTGGGGGACTGAAGCTTTCTTT
J: TRBJ1-3; V: TRBV7-3; D: -; size: -; CDR3: CASSTGEGNTIYF; DNA: TGTGCCAGCAGCACAGGAGAGGGAAACACCATATATTTT
J: TRBJ1-1; V: TRBV4-1; D: -; size: -; CDR3: CASSQATVNTEAFF; DNA: TGCGCCAGCAGCCAAGCGACGGTGAACACTGAAGCTTTCTTT